Shown below are 30 T cell receptor beta chains from a single sample sequenced in a study of blood T cell repertoires in COVID-19. TCRdb's table, derived via immunoSEQ multiplex PCR, lists solely in-frame clones and lacks some. The sample carries tens of thousands of clones, approximately 89% recorded once. Source material: peripheral blood. The receptors shown here come from a man aged 55-75 years with acute or convalescent COVID-19.

The chain combines TRBV19 with TRBJ1-5; D unresolved. Germline V gives CDR1 LNHDA, CDR2 SQIVND (reference sequence). The CDR3 covers 15 residues. Trimming took 7 bases from V and 2 from J, leaving 15 bases between them. The CDR3 sequence is CASTLEGDGNQPQHF. In DNA, the CDR3 is TGTGCCAGTACCCTGGAGGGTGACGGCAATCAGCCCCAGCATTTT. Using reference TRBV19 and TRBJ1-5 for the parts outside the CDR3, the full variable domain is DGGITQSPKYLFRKEGQNVTLSCEQNLNHDAMYWYRQDPGQGLRLIYYSQIVNDFQKGDIAEGYSVSREKKESFPLTVTSAQKNPTAFYLCASTLEGDGNQPQHFGDGTRLSIL.

CDR3 nucleotide sequence: TGCAGCGTTGGAACGGACAGAGCCTCACCCCTCCACTTT. Translation gives CSVGTDRASPLHF. This sequence joins TRBV29-1 and TRBJ1-6; D is perhaps TRBD1 (6 bases). The CDR3 totals 13 residues. V lost 4 bases, J lost 10 bases, and 14 bases lay in between. Germline loops: CDR1 SQVTM, CDR2 ANQGSEA.

V usage is TRBV4-1 and J usage is TRBJ2-4; no clear D gene. The germline V gene encodes CDR1 MGHRA and CDR2 YSYEKL. Trimming removed 1 base from V and 1 base from J, with 11 bases in between. There are 16 residues in the CDR3. The CDR3 loop reads CASSQAGVWAKNIQYF. CDR3 nucleotide sequence: TGCGCCAGCAGCCAAGCTGGAGTGTGGGCCAAAAACATTCAGTACTTC.

The chain is built from TRBV11-1 and TRBJ2-7; D could derive from TRBD1 or TRBD2 (7 bases each). Trimming pared 5 bases from V and 6 bases from J, leaving 20 bases between. The CDR3 is 15 residues long. CDR1 is SGHAT and CDR2 is FQDESV in the germline V gene (reference sequence). The DNA of the CDR3 is TGTGCCAGCAGCGTAGACAGGGAGGGTGAGGTCGAGCAGTACTTC. This codes for CASSVDREGEVEQYF.

This clone was seen once. DNA for the CDR3: TGTGCCACCAGTGCCTGGAGTAGCGGGAGGGATACGCAGTATTTT. Encoded protein: CATSAWSSGRDTQYF. The J gene is TRBJ2-3, the V gene TRBV24-1, with 10 positions matching TRBD2. The V and J ends lost 5 bases and 6 bases, in that order; junction bases with no gene match: 7. Germline CDR1 reads KGHDR; CDR2 reads SFDVKD. The CDR3 sequence is 15 residues long.

The rearrangement joins TRBV5-1 to TRBJ2-1; TRBD2 matches at 16 bases. This CDR3 is built from 17 residues. Germline V CDR1 and CDR2: SGHRS, YFSETQ. Germline trimming cut 7 bases from V and 9 bases from J; bases unmatched to any gene: 13. This chain's CDR3 is CASDTGTSGRASVEQFF. The CDR3 DNA reads as TGCGCCAGCGATACCGGGACTAGCGGGAGGGCCTCGGTTGAGCAGTTCTTC.

The chain uses TRBV18 and TRBJ1-1; 8 bases agree with TRBD1. The germline gives CDR1 KGHSH, CDR2 LQKENI. With V trimmed by 1 base and J by 5 bases, 3 bases remained unmatched. The CDR3 runs to 14 residues. The CDR3 is CASSPRTGRTEAFF. In DNA form, the CDR3 reads TGTGCCAGCTCACCACGGACAGGGCGGACTGAAGCTTTCTTT. The complete variable domain, with remaining parts taken from reference TRBV18 and TRBJ1-1, reads NAGVMQNPRHLVRRRGQEARLRCSPMKGHSHVYWYRQLPEEGLKFMVYLQKENIIDESGMPKERFSAEFPKEGPSILRIQQVVRGDSAAYFCASSPRTGRTEAFFGQGTRLTVV.

In nucleotides, the CDR3 is TGTGCCAGCTCACCAGGACAGGTGGGGAGCAATGAAGCTTTCTTT. Translated, it gives CASSPGQVGSNEAFF. This chain connects TRBV18 to TRBJ1-1, with 7 bases fitting TRBD1. The germline V gene encodes CDR1 KGHSH and CDR2 LQKENI. This CDR3 region has 15 residues. V lost 2 bases to trimming and J lost 7 bases; unmatched junction nucleotides: 10.

The CDR3 loop reads CASSLLLGANSPLHF. The CDR3 nucleotides read TGTGCCAGCAGTTTATTGTTGGGGGCAAATTCACCCCTCCACTTT. This chain uses TRBV28 with TRBJ1-6; D is possibly TRBD1 (6 bases). CDR1 is MDHEN and CDR2 is SYDVKM in the germline V gene. The CDR3 has 15 amino acids. V was cut by 1 base and J by 7 bases, with 11 bases left in between.

The V call is TRBV19, the J call TRBJ2-1, with D maybe TRBD2 (6 bases). This CDR3 has 16 amino acids. Trimming left V 6 bases short and J 4 bases short, with 19 bases between. Germline loops: CDR1 LNHDA, CDR2 SQIVND (reference sequence). In nucleotides, the CDR3 is TGTGCCAGTAGCCAAAGGGACTCCAGAAGATACAATGAGCAGTTCTTC. Its protein is CASSQRDSRRYNEQFF.

This clone was seen a single time. The chain links TRBV7-3 to TRBJ1-4; D is unclear. Trimming took 0 bases from V and 4 from J, leaving 15 bases between them. The germline gives CDR1 SGHTA, CDR2 FQGTGA. This CDR3 contains 17 residues. The CDR3 DNA reads TGTGCCAGCAGCTTAACAAGGTTGGGCAGCAGTAATGAAAAACTGTTTTTT. Protein sequence: CASSLTRLGSSNEKLFF.

The chain uses TRBV6-2 or TRBV6-3 and TRBJ1-1; D uncertain. V lost 0 bases and J lost 1, with 9 bases in between. CDR1 and CDR2 from the germline V gene are MNHEY and SVGEGT. The CDR3 consists of 15 residues. The CDR3 loop is CASSYSSSPNTEAFF. The CDR3 nucleotides are TGTGCCAGCAGTTACTCGAGTTCCCCGAACACTGAAGCTTTCTTT.

This rearrangement joins TRBV28 to TRBJ1-1, with no clear D. Trimming took 2 bases from V and 4 from J, leaving 11 bases between them. Germline V lookup: CDR1 MDHEN, CDR2 SYDVKM. This CDR3 is built from 14 residues. The DNA of the CDR3 is TGTGCCAGCAGTTTAATGGAGGGTGGCACTGAAGCTTTCTTT. The encoded protein is CASSLMEGGTEAFF.

V gene TRBV6-4 combines with J gene TRBJ2-1; 13 bases align to TRBD2. Looked up from germline, CDR1 is MRHNA and CDR2 is SNTAGT. The CDR3 has 15 amino acids. J gave up 4 bases and V 4 bases, and 1 base lay outside the gene matches. Written as DNA, the CDR3 is TGTGCCAGCAGTGGGACTAGCGGGGGATACAATGAGCAGTTCTTC. Its translation: CASSGTSGGYNEQFF.

This clone appeared once. The rearrangement joins TRBV5-5 to TRBJ2-2; unclear D gene. Germline CDR1 and CDR2: SGHKS and YYEKEE (reference sequence). The CDR3 has 12 residues. V lost 3 bases, J lost 3 bases, and 3 bases lay in between. The CDR3 bases are TGTGCCAGCAGCTCGGACACCGGGGAGCTGTTTTTT. It encodes CASSSDTGELFF.

The chain has TRBV6-4 and TRBJ2-7, with TRBD2 matching over 11 bases. Germline CDR1 is MRHNA and CDR2 is SNTAGT. There are 15 residues in the CDR3. The junction had 8 bases not matched to a gene; V was cut back by 6 bases and J by 4 bases. The CDR3 sequence: CASSPGLAALYEQYF. The CDR3 DNA sequence: TGTGCCAGCAGCCCGGGACTAGCGGCCCTATACGAGCAGTACTTC.

The chain has TRBV30 and TRBJ2-7; 11 bases align to TRBD2. This CDR3 comprises 16 residues. Germline trimming cut 3 bases from V and 1 base from J; bases unmatched to any gene: 8. CDR1 is GTSNPN, CDR2 SVGIG, per germline (reference sequence). The CDR3 loop is CAWRFPGTSGSYEQYF. CDR3 nucleotide sequence: TGTGCCTGGAGGTTTCCCGGGACTAGCGGATCCTACGAGCAGTACTTC.

The chain is built from TRBV7-8 and TRBJ2-3; D not resolved. Between the trimmed V and J ends, which lost 6 bases and 11 bases, there was a span of 9 bases. Germline lookup yields CDR1 SGHVS and CDR2 FQNEAQ. The CDR3 sequence is 10 residues long. In nucleotides, the CDR3 is TGTGCCAGCAGTGGCCAGCGGCAGTATTTT. Amino acid sequence: CASSGQRQYF.

V gene TRBV7-3 combines with J gene TRBJ2-3, with 11 bases that match TRBD2. J was trimmed by 4 bases and V by 2 bases; bases with no gene match: 5. CDR1 and CDR2 from the germline V gene are SGHTA and FQGTGA. This CDR3 spans 16 amino acids. The CDR3 DNA follows: TGTGCCAGCAGCTTAGGTCTAGCGGGAGGATCAGATACGCAGTATTTT. Its protein is CASSLGLAGGSDTQYF. Based on the CDR3 plus reference TRBV7-3 and TRBJ2-3, the full variable domain is GAGVSQTPSNKVTEKGKYVELRCDPISGHTALYWYRQSLGQGPEFLIYFQGTGAADDSGLPNDRFFAVRPEGSVSTLKIQRTERGDSAVYLCASSLGLAGGSDTQYFGPGTRLTVL.

This clone appeared a single time. The chain links TRBV7-6 to TRBJ2-1; TRBD2 agrees at 8 bases. V shed 4 bases, J shed 8 bases, and the junction held 13 bases outside the gene matches. The CDR3 has 16 amino acids. Per the germline V gene, CDR1 is SGHVS and CDR2 is FNYEAQ. The CDR3 nucleotides read TGTGCCAGCAGCTCTCAGCCAGCGGGAGTTAAAGATGAGCAGTTCTTC. Translated: CASSSQPAGVKDEQFF. Variable domain in full (rest from reference TRBV7-6 and TRBJ2-1): GAGVSQSPRYKVTKRGQDVALRCDPISGHVSLYWYRQALGQGPEFLTYFNYEAQQDKSGLPNDRFSAERPEGSISTLTIQRTEQRDSAMYRCASSSQPAGVKDEQFFGPGTRLTVL.

This clone was found once. The V call is TRBV7-9, the J call TRBJ2-1; D unclear. Germline V gene lookup returns CDR1 SEHNR and CDR2 FQNEAQ (reference sequence). The CDR3 has 15 residues. Trimming stripped 5 bases from V and 5 bases from J, with 16 bases between. The CDR3 is CASSPPETRHNEQFF. The CDR3 DNA sequence: TGTGCCAGCAGCCCCCCGGAGACCCGGCACAATGAGCAGTTCTTC.

The CDR3 DNA reads TGTGCCATCCGGACAGGGAATTACAATGAGCAGTTCTTC. This translates into CAIRTGNYNEQFF. The chain carries TRBV5-4 and TRBJ2-1, with 8 bases fitting TRBD1. After removal of 9 bases from V and 4 bases from J, the junction contained 6 bases not matched to a gene. The CDR3 has 13 amino acids. Germline CDR1 and CDR2: SGHNT and YYREEE (reference sequence).

Points on this clone: A junction boundary mismatches the germline segment, possibly from a read error. Other DNA sequences of this sample code for an identical CDR3. J is TRBJ1-1 and V is TRBV11-2; maybe TRBD1 (6 bases). CDR3 length: 15 amino acids. Germline loops: CDR1 SGHAT, CDR2 FQNNGV. DNA of the CDR3: TGTGCCAGCAGCTTATCAGCGGGGGGCGTCACTGAAGCTTTTTTT. This gives the protein CASSLSAGGVTEAFF.

J is TRBJ1-2 and V is TRBV6-6, with D maybe TRBD1 (6 bases). The germline gives CDR1 MNHNY, CDR2 SVGAGI (reference sequence). V dropped 2 bases and J dropped 1 base, with 11 bases sitting between them. The CDR3 has 15 residues. The CDR3, as DNA: TGTGCCAGCAGTTACAAACCGGACAGTAACTATGGCTACACCTTC. This sequence encodes CASSYKPDSNYGYTF.

The chain couples TRBV5-8 to TRBJ2-1; no reliable D call. Deletions cut 0 bases from V and 4 bases from J, with 5 bases between. In germline, CDR1 is SGHTS, CDR2 YDEGEE. CDR3 size: 13 residues. The CDR3 loop reads CASSLGAYNEQFF. The DNA for the CDR3 is TGTGCCAGCAGCTTGGGCGCTTACAATGAGCAGTTCTTC.

This clone was detected only a few times. The J gene is TRBJ1-3, the V gene TRBV6-6; D uncertain. V was trimmed by 2 bases and J by 0 bases, leaving 8 bases between them. CDR3 length: 15 amino acids. The germline V gene has CDR1 MNHNY and CDR2 SVGAGI (reference sequence). DNA for the CDR3: TGTGCCAGCAGTTACCGCCTGAGCTCTGGAAACACCATATATTTT. This encodes CASSYRLSSGNTIYF.

This sequence joins TRBV6-1 and TRBJ1-6, with D hard to call. Germline CDR1 and CDR2: MNHNS and SASEGT. V lost 1 base and J 9 bases, leaving 10 bases between the germline ends. The CDR3 consists of 14 residues. The CDR3 loop reads CASSEVQVSSPLHF. The CDR3 DNA follows: TGTGCCAGCAGTGAAGTGCAGGTCTCTTCACCCCTCCACTTT.

V usage is TRBV24-1 and J usage is TRBJ2-3; 8 bases line up with TRBD1. Trimming at V came to 3 bases and at J to 2 bases, leaving 12 bases not matched to a gene. Germline V lookup: CDR1 KGHDR, CDR2 SFDVKD. The CDR3 length is 18 residues. This chain's CDR3 is CATSDPMDRDRITDTQYF. In DNA, the CDR3 is TGTGCCACCAGTGATCCTATGGACAGGGACCGTATCACAGATACGCAGTATTTT.

The gene calls are TRBV4-1 and TRBJ2-2; D is unclear. The CDR3 runs 13 residues. The V end lost 4 bases, the J end lost 6 bases, and 9 bases lay between the germline ends. In germline, CDR1 is MGHRA, CDR2 YSYEKL. The CDR3 loop is CASSLPRAGELFF. The DNA of the CDR3 is TGCGCCAGCAGCCTCCCACGGGCCGGGGAGCTGTTTTTT.

The chain is built from TRBV28 and TRBJ1-6, with D unresolved. The CDR3 has 13 residues. Germline V CDR1 and CDR2: MDHEN, SYDVKM. The V and J ends lost 2 bases and 10 bases respectively, with 9 bases between them. The CDR3 sequence: CASSLDTTSPLHF. DNA for the CDR3: TGTGCCAGCAGTTTAGACACCACGTCACCCCTCCACTTT.